This T cell receptor beta chain is drawn from a study of blood T cell repertoires in COVID-19. The protocol was immunoSEQ multiplex PCR, while the TCRdb copy is restricted to in-frame clones and leaves out a portion. Seen here are about 250,000 clones, approximately 85% observed once, and the top ten hold 5% to 6.5%. Trimming pared 2 bases from V and 7 bases from J, leaving 5 bases between. The CDR3 is 12 amino acids. The sample consisted of peripheral blood. This chain uses TRBV12-3 or TRBV12-4 with TRBJ1-4; D not certain. This TCR came from a man in his fifties with active or convalescent COVID-19. This CDR3 reads CASSLTGEKLFF. CDR3 nucleotides: TGTGCCAGCAGTTTAACGGGTGAAAAACTGTTTTTT.